The rows below give T cell receptor beta chains drawn from one sample of a study of identical twins. MiXCR was run by TCRdb on the 5' RACE reads, yielding one entry per CDR3 protein. The sample contains more than 250,000 distinct CDR3 sequences, about 8.9% of which appear only once. In addition, the sample was reused for a study of yellow fever vaccine responses in identical twins.

Sequenced: memory (CD45RO+) T cells sorted from blood. The source of these receptors is a woman younger than 30 in good health. CDR3s include the opening cysteine and the closing phenylalanine or tryptophan. Clone size appears in some rows only: once, few, many, or a class for an expanded clone.

V: TRBV27; size: .; J: TRBJ2-5; CDR3: CASSPLGTAQETQYF
V: TRBV7-3; size: many; J: TRBJ2-7; CDR3: CASSLGPANTYEQYF
V: TRBV7-6; size: few; J: TRBJ2-5; CDR3: CASSLAGMLGSTQYF
V: TRBV2; size: many; J: TRBJ1-5; CDR3: CASRGQANQPQHF
V: TRBV7-8; size: many; J: TRBJ1-1; CDR3: CASSLAYRDTEAFF
V: TRBV20-1; size: many; J: TRBJ2-1; CDR3: CSAHSGRGNEQFF
V: TRBV15; size: few; J: TRBJ1-2; CDR3: CATSRDLPGTGGDYGYTF
V: TRBV6-1; size: many; J: TRBJ1-1; CDR3: CASRVARSNTEAFF
V: TRBV6-1; size: .; J: TRBJ1-2; CDR3: CASSELQGARYGYTF
V: TRBV5-1; size: .; J: TRBJ2-2; CDR3: CASSRWTATNTGELFF
V: TRBV6-5; size: .; J: TRBJ2-2; CDR3: CASSHPGQILELFF
V: TRBV20-1; size: few; J: TRBJ2-1; CDR3: CSATATSDVQFF
V: TRBV12-3/TRBV12-4; size: few; J: TRBJ1-5; CDR3: CASRKGTGWRQPQHF
V: TRBV6-1; size: many; J: TRBJ1-2; CDR3: CASSPEISYGYTF
V: TRBV4-2; size: many; J: TRBJ2-2; CDR3: CASSRSGGDTGELFF
V: TRBV12-3/TRBV12-4; size: .; J: TRBJ2-1; CDR3: CASSLVGSPYNEQFF
V: TRBV12-3/TRBV12-4; size: few; J: TRBJ2-2; CDR3: CASRFARPSGTSGTGELFF
V: TRBV4-1; size: .; J: TRBJ1-3; CDR3: CASSTSPGNTIYF
V: TRBV2; size: few; J: TRBJ2-1; CDR3: CASSEAGEQFF
V: TRBV29-1; size: many; J: TRBJ2-7; CDR3: CSVEARRYEQYF
V: TRBV7-6; size: many; J: TRBJ1-5; CDR3: CASSPELGVEPQHF
V: TRBV29-1; size: few; J: TRBJ2-1; CDR3: CSVWIGFSYNEQFF
V: TRBV7-3; size: many; J: TRBJ2-1; CDR3: CASSPSGNNEQFF
V: TRBV7-2; size: few; J: TRBJ2-1; CDR3: CASSLWGAVSSYNEQFF
V: TRBV5-1; size: few; J: TRBJ1-3; CDR3: CASSRDSSSGNTIYF
V: TRBV10-1; size: .; J: TRBJ2-4; CDR3: CASSEGGGIAKNIQYF
V: TRBV7-3; size: .; J: TRBJ2-1; CDR3: CASSWTSYGNEQFF
V: TRBV18; size: few; J: TRBJ1-1; CDR3: CASSPTDRVETEAFF
V: TRBV12-3/TRBV12-4; size: few; J: TRBJ2-2; CDR3: CASSTSGIVQFKNTGELFF
V: TRBV28; size: .; J: TRBJ2-1; CDR3: CASSLGLGVGDNEQFF
V: TRBV7-9; size: .; J: TRBJ1-4; CDR3: CASSSQGTNEKLFF
V: TRBV29-1; size: many; J: TRBJ2-7; CDR3: CSVEVSSYEQYF
V: TRBV5-6; size: many; J: TRBJ1-2; CDR3: CASSSGFDYGYTF
V: TRBV20-1; size: few; J: TRBJ2-1; CDR3: CSAPRANNEQFF
V: TRBV5-1; size: many; J: TRBJ2-1; CDR3: CASRSGTSGSYEQFF
V: TRBV18; size: .; J: TRBJ1-1; CDR3: CASFTGGSTEAFF
V: TRBV5-1; size: few; J: TRBJ2-5; CDR3: CASSSGDREMETQYF
V: TRBV28; size: many; J: TRBJ1-6; CDR3: CASSLRGESPLHF
V: TRBV7-8; size: .; J: TRBJ2-2; CDR3: CASSRDRVKNTGELFF
V: TRBV7-9; size: few; J: TRBJ2-5; CDR3: CASSSGRGVLTQYF
V: TRBV6-1; size: .; J: TRBJ2-5; CDR3: CASKIRTGVWETQYF
V: TRBV2; size: many; J: TRBJ1-1; CDR3: CASTPWVNTEAFF